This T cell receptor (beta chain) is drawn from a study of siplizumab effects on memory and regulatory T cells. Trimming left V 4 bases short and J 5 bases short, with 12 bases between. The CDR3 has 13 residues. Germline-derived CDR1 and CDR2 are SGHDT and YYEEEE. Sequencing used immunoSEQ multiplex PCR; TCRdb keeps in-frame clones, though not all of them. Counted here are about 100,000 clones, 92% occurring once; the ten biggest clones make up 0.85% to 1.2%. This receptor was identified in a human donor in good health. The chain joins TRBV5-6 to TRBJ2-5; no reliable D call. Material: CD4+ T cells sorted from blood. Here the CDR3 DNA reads TGTGCCAGCAGCGTCACATCCCAGGAGACCCAGTACTTC. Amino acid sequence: CASSVTSQETQYF.